This section outlines one T cell receptor (beta chain) sequence together with its context. Antigen specificity is unknown. Trimming cost V 5 bases and J 1 base, with 8 bases left between them. The CDR3 is made up of 13 amino acids. The germline V gene has CDR1 SGHNT and CDR2 YENEEA. Time point here: cycle 4 day 1 (C4D1), after 6 weeks of nivolumab. Following autologous stem cell transplantation, relapse occurred in every patient, and exposure to brentuximab vedotin varied. When best responses were assessed, they were complete response, partial response or progressive disease. The sample comes from a study of PD-1 blockade in classical Hodgkin lymphoma. Sequencing used immunoSEQ multiplex PCR; TCRdb keeps in-frame clones, though not all of them. Among around 50,000 clones listed, roughly 80% were seen once. Study outcomes and limitations: The authors excluded patients who started nivolumab under 1 year after ASCT.

V usage is TRBV11-3 and J usage is TRBJ2-5; weak D call: TRBD1 (6 bases). This material consisted of peripheral blood mononuclear cells (PBMCs), taken before the fourth cycle of nivolumab. This clonotype was sampled from a human donor with classical Hodgkin lymphoma. The CDR3 region has the DNA TGTGCCAGCAGCCGGACAGTCCAAGAGACCCAGTACTTC. This sequence encodes CASSRTVQETQYF.